The rows below give T cell receptor beta chains drawn from one sample of a study of glioma-infiltrating T cells. TCRdb re-derived calls from the multiplex PCR reads in MiXCR, one entry per CDR3 protein. The sample has about 89,000 distinct CDR3 sequences; 20% to 25% are singletons. The sequencing input was glioma tissue, nonneoplastic brain tissue, or PBMCs (not recorded which). The receptors were sampled from a human donor with low-grade glioma or glioblastoma, undergoing nonglioma brain surgery, or in good health (not recorded which). CDR3s include the opening cysteine and the closing phenylalanine or tryptophan. A D gene is named only where the DNA matches it firmly. Some rows mark clone size as missing; the rest say once, few, many or name a class of expanded clone.

v_call,clone_size,d_call,j_call,cdr3_nt,cdr3_aa
TRBV11-2,many,TRBD1,TRBJ2-7,TGTGCCAGCAGCCCCGCTCAGGGACAGGGCTCCTACGAGCAGTACTTC,CASSPAQGQGSYEQYF
TRBV5-1,few,NA,TRBJ2-1,TGCGCCAGCAGCTCCGTCTCCAGCCCGAGTGAGCAGTTCTTC,CASSSVSSPSEQFF
TRBV12-3/TRBV12-4,few,NA,TRBJ2-5,TGTGCCAGCAGTCCCTGGCGGGAAGAGACCCAGTACTTC,CASSPWREETQYF
TRBV29-1,NA,TRBD1,TRBJ2-5,TGCAGCGTTGAAGGGGGACAGGGTGTTCTCCAAGAGACCCAGTACTTC,CSVEGGQGVLQETQYF
TRBV5-4,many,TRBD2,TRBJ2-3,TGTGCCAGCAGCACGGGACTAGCGGGAGGGCCGGCGCAGTATTTT,CASSTGLAGGPAQYF
TRBV18,many,NA,TRBJ1-1,TGTGCCAGCTCAAGAAAAGAGGGGAACACTGAAGCTTTCTTT,CASSRKEGNTEAFF
TRBV12-5,many,NA,TRBJ1-5,TGTGCTAGTGGTTCGCCTAGCTTGGGATCCAGCAATCAGCCCCAGCATTTT,CASGSPSLGSSNQPQHF
TRBV10-1,many,NA,TRBJ2-3,TGCGCCAGCAGTGAGTCGAGACAAGCGGGAGATACGCAGTATTTT,CASSESRQAGDTQYF
TRBV20-1,NA,TRBD2,TRBJ2-7,TGCAGTGCTAGAGACATCCTTGGGCTAGCGGGAGGCGAGCAGTACTTC,CSARDILGLAGGEQYF
TRBV3-1,few,NA,TRBJ1-6,TGTGCCAGCAGCCAGGACCCTTCGGGCGATTCACCCCTCCACTTT,CASSQDPSGDSPLHF
TRBV7-8,NA,TRBD2,TRBJ2-7,TGTGCCAGCAGCTTAGAACCGGGGACTAACTACGAGCAGTACTTC,CASSLEPGTNYEQYF
TRBV5-4,NA,TRBD1,TRBJ1-1,TGTGCCAGCAGCTTGGAACTGGGGACAGGGGCCACTGAAGCTTTCTTT,CASSLELGTGATEAFF
TRBV4-1,many,TRBD2,TRBJ2-7,TGCGCCAGCAGCCAAGATCAAGGGACTAGCGGGAGATGGAACTCCTACGAGCAGTACTTC,CASSQDQGTSGRWNSYEQYF
TRBV7-7,NA,NA,TRBJ1-3,TGTGCCAGCCAACAAGACCCTGGAAACACCATATATTTT,CASQQDPGNTIYF
TRBV7-9,NA,TRBD2,TRBJ2-7,TGTGCCAGCAGCTACCGGGGGGGCTCCTACGAGCAGTACTTC,CASSYRGGSYEQYF
TRBV27,many,TRBD1,TRBJ1-1,TGTGCCAGCAGTTTAGGCCGGACAGGGCCCCGTGGGACTGAAGCTTTCTTT,CASSLGRTGPRGTEAFF
TRBV2,many,TRBD2,TRBJ2-1,TGTGCCAGCAAAGGCGGGACTACCAATGAGCAGTTCTTC,CASKGGTTNEQFF
TRBV6-1,many,NA,TRBJ2-5,TGTGCCAGCAGTGGGGGGTTCGAAGAGACCCAGTACTTC,CASSGGFEETQYF
TRBV12-3/TRBV12-4,few,TRBD2,TRBJ2-3,TGTGCCAGCAGCCCGGGACTAGCGGGAGGAACCACAGATACGCAGTATTTT,CASSPGLAGGTTDTQYF
TRBV6-1,many,TRBD1,TRBJ2-7,TGTGCCAGCAGGGAAACGGACAGGGGGCGAATGAAGGTCTACGAGCAGTACTTC,CASRETDRGRMKVYEQYF
TRBV5-6,few,NA,TRBJ2-7,TGTGCCAGCAGCTCTTGGACTGTGCCCTACGAGCAGTACTTC,CASSSWTVPYEQYF
TRBV4-1,many,TRBD1,TRBJ2-4,TGCGCCAGCAGCCCAGGGACAGATAGAAACATTCAGTACTTC,CASSPGTDRNIQYF
TRBV10-3,many,NA,TRBJ2-3,TGTGCCATCAGTGAGGGATGGGCAGAAGATACGCAGTATTTT,CAISEGWAEDTQYF
TRBV27,many,NA,TRBJ1-6,TGTGCCAGCAGTTTTCTGGGACCGACTAATTCACCCCTCCACTTT,CASSFLGPTNSPLHF
TRBV20-1,many,NA,TRBJ1-2,TGCAGTGCTAGAGCCGAACAGGGAGGAGGGGGTTATGGCTACACCTTC,CSARAEQGGGGYGYTF
TRBV24-1,NA,NA,TRBJ1-5,TGTGCCACTCATGGACGATATCAGCCCAAGCATTTT,CATHGRYQPKHF